Listed below are T cell receptor beta chains from one sample, sequenced in a study of PD-L1 blockade in urothelial cancer. Sequencing used immunoSEQ multiplex PCR; TCRdb keeps in-frame clones, though not all of them. Of some 120,000 clones listed, about 84% are singletons. The specimen was PBMCs, collected around atezolizumab (anti-PD-L1) treatment. These receptors were taken from a man between 50 and 59 years old with urothelial cancer. Each CDR3 is given without its conserved first and last residue. Fields, in order: D gene, V gene, J gene, CDR3 protein. The D gene is left open where the match is weak.

D gene: TRBD2
V gene: TRBV7-8
J gene: TRBJ2-7
CDR3 protein: ASSLTAGVQYEQY

D gene: TRBD2
V gene: TRBV7-3
J gene: TRBJ2-2
CDR3 protein: ASSLGGAGELF

D gene: TRBD1
V gene: TRBV11-2
J gene: TRBJ2-7
CDR3 protein: ACKIGQALTPGEQY

D gene: TRBD1
V gene: TRBV19
J gene: TRBJ2-3
CDR3 protein: ASSIQTGYPDTQY

D gene: NA
V gene: TRBV7-3
J gene: TRBJ2-7
CDR3 protein: ASSLGTTGVLGEQY

D gene: NA
V gene: TRBV6-1
J gene: TRBJ1-1
CDR3 protein: ASSESGSEAF

D gene: TRBD2
V gene: TRBV7-9
J gene: TRBJ2-7
CDR3 protein: ASSSHPGGVTYEQY

D gene: TRBD1
V gene: TRBV9
J gene: TRBJ1-6
CDR3 protein: ASSDDGQGLSYNSPLH

D gene: TRBD1
V gene: TRBV10-3
J gene: TRBJ2-7
CDR3 protein: AVMGTGGHEQY

D gene: NA
V gene: TRBV4-2
J gene: TRBJ2-1
CDR3 protein: ASSQATDNEQF

D gene: TRBD1
V gene: TRBV7-9
J gene: TRBJ2-2
CDR3 protein: ASSQGQANTGELF